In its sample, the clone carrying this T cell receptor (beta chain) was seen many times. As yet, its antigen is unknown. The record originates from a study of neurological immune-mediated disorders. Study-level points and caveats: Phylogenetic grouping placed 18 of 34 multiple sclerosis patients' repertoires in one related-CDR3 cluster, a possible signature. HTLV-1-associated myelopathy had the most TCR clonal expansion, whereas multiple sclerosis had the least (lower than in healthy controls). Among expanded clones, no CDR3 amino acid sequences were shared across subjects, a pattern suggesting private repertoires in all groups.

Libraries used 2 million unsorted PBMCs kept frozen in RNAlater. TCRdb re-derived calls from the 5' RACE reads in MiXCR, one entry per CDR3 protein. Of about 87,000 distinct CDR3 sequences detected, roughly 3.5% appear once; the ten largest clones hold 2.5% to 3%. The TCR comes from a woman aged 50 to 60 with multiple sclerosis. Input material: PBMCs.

CDR3 sequence (DNA): TGTGCCAGCAGCAAACAGGGTCGAAACCCTACAGATACGCAGTATTTT. This codes for CASSKQGRNPTDTQYF. The gene calls are TRBV7-3 and TRBJ2-3; tentatively, D is TRBD1 (6 bases). Germline CDR1 is SGHTA and CDR2 is FQGTGA. The CDR3 extends over 16 amino acids. V lost 5 bases and J 3 bases, leaving 18 bases between the germline ends. Combining the CDR3 with reference TRBV7-3 and TRBJ2-3 gives the whole variable domain GAGVSQTPSNKVTEKGKYVELRCDPISGHTALYWYRQSLGQGPEFLIYFQGTGAADDSGLPNDRFFAVRPEGSVSTLKIQRTERGDSAVYLCASSKQGRNPTDTQYFGPGTRLTVL.